Listed here are 17 T cell receptor beta chains from one sample, sequenced in a study of CD4 T cells in relation to SARS-CoV-2 and coronaviruses (TCRdb year 2021). No antigens are known for them. The method was the immunoSEQ multiplex PCR assay. TCRdb stores this immuneACCESS table with in-frame sequences only. Part of the clones is absent; in the studies checked, under half of the shortfall reflects unresolved V genes, and no reason is known for the rest. The sample table records roughly 18,000 clones; about 78% of these occur just once. The ten largest clones take up under 25% of the sample. CD4+ T cells from unexposed donors were collected before the COVID-19 pandemic (2011-2018). After more than 9 days of culture, CD4+ T cells were isolated with the EasySep CD4+ T cell isolation kit. The sequencing sample was made of CD4+ T cells from PBMCs, cultured in vitro. The receptors were sampled from a human donor in good health.

This chain connects TRBV7-3 to TRBJ2-3, with a tentative D call TRBD1 (6 bases). Trimming removed 5 bases at V and 4 bases at J, with 10 bases between. This CDR3 is built from 13 residues. The germline V gene encodes CDR1 SGHTA and CDR2 FQGTGA. The CDR3 spells CASSLTGPDTQYF. The CDR3, as DNA: TGTGCCAGCAGCCTTACAGGGCCAGATACGCAGTATTTT.

Turning to this clone: Other DNA sequences in this specimen translate into the identical CDR3. The rearrangement uses TRBV5-4 and TRBJ2-1; 9 nucleotides match TRBD2. Trimming at V came to 5 bases and at J to 0 bases, leaving 3 bases not matched to a gene. The CDR3 has 15 amino acids. CDR1 is SGHNT, CDR2 YYREEE, per germline (reference sequence). The CDR3 region has the DNA TGTGCCAGCAGTCGTAGCGGGAGCTCCTACAATGAGCAGTTCTTC. Translated: CASSRSGSSYNEQFF.

By share, this clone counts as large (0.1 to 1%). The chain employs TRBV21-1 and TRBJ1-5. TRBV21-1 is given as a pseudogene. The CDR3 is 11 residues long. The DNA for the CDR3 is TGTGCCAGACCGGGGCAGGGGCCCCAGCATTTT. It codes for CARPGQGPQHF.

The chain joins TRBV19 to TRBJ2-1; 7 bases align to TRBD2. Trimming at V came to 7 bases and at J to 3 bases, leaving 9 bases not matched to a gene. The CDR3 contains 15 residues. Germline V CDR1 and CDR2: LNHDA, SQIVND (reference sequence). CDR3 in amino acids: CASNPPGGFYNEQFF. CDR3 nucleotide sequence: TGTGCCAGTAATCCACCCGGGGGGTTCTACAATGAGCAGTTCTTC.

The gene calls are TRBV6-5 and TRBJ1-5, with 11 bases fitting TRBD1. Germline lookup yields CDR1 MNHEY and CDR2 SVGAGI. The CDR3 is 15 residues long. V trimming: 6 bases; J trimming: 4 bases; junction bases outside the gene matches: 5. The CDR3 here is CASRDRDRGNQPQHF. The CDR3 region has the DNA TGTGCCAGCAGGGACCGGGACAGGGGGAATCAGCCCCAGCATTTT.

This chain joins TRBV12-3 or TRBV12-4 and TRBJ1-1, with no clear D. The CDR3 sequence is 13 residues long. The germline V and J ends were trimmed by 2 bases and 1 base, with 5 bases remaining between them. DNA of the CDR3: TGTGCCAGCAGTTTAATAAAGAACACTGAAGCTTTCTTT. It yields the protein CASSLIKNTEAFF.

The chain employs TRBV2 and TRBJ2-6, with 9 bases aligning to TRBD1. CDR3 length equals 17 residues. Germline CDR1 SNHLY, CDR2 FYNNEI. The junction had 8 bases not matched to a gene; V was cut back by 4 bases and J by 4 bases. CDR3 sequence (DNA): TGTGCCAGCAGTGGGGACAGGGTGGCTTTGGGGGCCAACGTCCTGACTTTC. Its protein is CASSGDRVALGANVLTF.

The chain links TRBV5-1 to TRBJ1-1; TRBD1 might be the D (5 bases). The CDR3 is made up of 14 amino acids. With 1 base removed from V and 1 base from J, the gap between germline ends came to 8 bases. Per the germline V gene, CDR1 is SGHRS and CDR2 is YFSETQ. The CDR3 sequence: CASSLWGENTEAFF. The DNA for the CDR3 is TGCGCCAGCAGCTTGTGGGGGGAGAACACTGAAGCTTTCTTT.

The CDR3 sequence is CASSPGQGALYQPQHF. The CDR3 nucleotides read TGTGCCAGCAGCCCGGGACAGGGGGCATTGTATCAGCCCCAGCATTTT. The J gene is TRBJ1-5, the V gene TRBV6-6; 12 positions match TRBD1. This CDR3 comprises 16 residues. Per the germline V gene, CDR1 is MNHNY and CDR2 is SVGAGI (reference sequence). V was clipped by 6 bases and J by 5 bases; unmatched bases: 8.

This clone has just one count. V is TRBV6-5 and J is TRBJ1-2; tentative D call: TRBD1 (6 bases). The ends were cut back, 2 bases at V and 2 bases at J, with 9 bases in the middle. The germline gives CDR1 MNHEY, CDR2 SVGAGI. The CDR3 is 14 amino acids. The CDR3 region has the DNA TGTGCCAGCAGTTACCGAGACAGGAACTATGGCTACACCTTC. It encodes CASSYRDRNYGYTF.

The chain links TRBV12-3 or TRBV12-4 to TRBJ2-7, with D hard to call. Trimming removed 2 bases from V and 1 base from J, with 6 bases in between. The CDR3 consists of 13 residues. This chain's CDR3 is CASSLKLSYEQYF. The CDR3 bases are TGTGCCAGCAGTTTAAAGCTGTCCTACGAGCAGTACTTC.

The chain combines TRBV10-3 with TRBJ2-1, with TRBD1 matching over 8 bases. CDR3 length equals 19 residues. Per germline, CDR1 ENHRY and CDR2 SYGVKD. Trimming removed 4 bases from V and 4 bases from J; junction bases left unmatched: 18. CDR3 coding DNA: TGTGCCATCAGTGGGTTAGGACAGGGAGAGCGGAGTCTTTACAATGAGCAGTTCTTC. Protein: CAISGLGQGERSLYNEQFF.

The chain couples TRBV5-1 to TRBJ2-7; 15 positions agree with TRBD2. Per the germline V gene, CDR1 is SGHRS and CDR2 is YFSETQ. The CDR3 is 14 amino acids. Trimming took 6 bases from V and 7 from J; bases not matched to a gene: 5. The CDR3 nucleotides read TGCGCCAGCAATCCGGGACTAGCGGGAGGTGAGCAGTACTTC. Translated, it gives CASNPGLAGGEQYF.

The chain employs TRBV10-3 and TRBJ1-1; no reliable D call. V lost 3 bases, J lost 6 bases, and 14 bases lay in between. The CDR3 is 14 amino acids. CDR1 is ENHRY, CDR2 SYGVKD, per germline. The CDR3 reads CAISDSMGRAEAFF. The CDR3 nucleotides are TGTGCCATCAGTGATTCTATGGGTCGGGCTGAAGCTTTCTTT.

The V call is TRBV11-2, the J call TRBJ1-2; D is undetermined. Germline V gene data show CDR1 as SGHAT and CDR2 as FQNNGV. The ends were cut back, 3 bases at V and 0 bases at J, with 8 bases in the middle. The CDR3 is made up of 14 amino acids. DNA for the CDR3: TGTGCCAGCAGCTTCACCACTTCTAACTATGGCTACACCTTC. Translation: CASSFTTSNYGYTF.

The rearrangement joins TRBV11-2 to TRBJ2-5; 10 bases line up with TRBD2. The CDR3 has 16 amino acids. Germline-derived CDR1 and CDR2 are SGHAT and FQNNGV. The J segment lost 5 bases and the V segment lost 4 bases, leaving 10 bases of the junction unmatched. The CDR3 region is CASSSTRAGGMETQYF. CDR3 in DNA: TGTGCCAGCAGCTCCACCCGAGCGGGAGGGATGGAGACCCAGTACTTC.

The chain employs TRBV25-1 and TRBJ2-7; TRBD2 matches at 8 bases. V dropped 6 bases and J dropped 0; count of bases not matched to a gene: 7. Germline CDR1 reads MGHDK; CDR2 reads SYGVNS. This CDR3 region has 15 residues. The CDR3 nucleotides read TGTGCCAGCAGCCTCCCGGGAGGGAGCTCCTACGAGCAGTACTTC. Its translation: CASSLPGGSSYEQYF.